This T cell receptor beta chain comes out of a study of post-analysis software for immune sequencing data. Points from the study as a whole: A significant reduction in normalized Chao1 diversity was observed in multiple sclerosis patients versus controls. Same-batch samples co-clustered strongly by F measure. Higher frequency in patients than in controls was seen for roughly five TRBV segments, with TRBV5-6, TRBV5-1 and TRBV20-1 among them.

V was pared by 2 bases and J by 1 base, with 4 bases of the junction left unmatched. In germline, CDR1 is ENHRY, CDR2 SYGVKD. This CDR3 comprises 15 residues. Many counts were recorded for this clonotype. The antigen is not known. TCR beta libraries were prepared from cDNA with unique molecular identifiers. Each sample of roughly 0.9 to 10 million input T cells yielded around 500,000 cDNA molecules, so each molecule approximated one T cell. TCRdb fed the PCR reads into MiXCR, producing one record per CDR3 protein. This sample has hundreds of thousands of distinct CDR3 sequences, with less than 35% found just once.

This chain uses TRBV10-3 with TRBJ2-5; 7 bases agree with TRBD1. The TCR sequence derives from a girl between 5 and 17 years old with multiple sclerosis. The sample comprised blood. The CDR3 DNA reads as TGTGCCATCAGTGAGGCGGCAGGGGGCCAAGAGACCCAGTACTTC. Protein: CAISEAAGGQETQYF.